This T cell receptor beta chain was recorded in a study of cytomegalovirus exposure and HLA in healthy donors. The study ran its PCR with 60 Vbeta and 13 Jbeta primers. Here immunoSEQ multiplex PCR was the method, and the copy in TCRdb shows in-frame clones only, minus some. In the table there are 150,000 to 200,000 clones, 82% of which are singletons. Details on this clone: Its antigen remains unknown.

General study results and limits: About 87% or about 30% of the time was how often most TCR beta V segments were productive, according to an earlier analysis. What was likely a sequencing artifact was a cluster of highly shared sequence variants. A later analysis revealed that TCR association rates differed between HLA loci, peaking at DRB1 and bottoming out at HLA-C.

The CDR3 consists of 17 residues. The V gene's germline CDR1 is MNHEY and CDR2 SMNVEV (reference sequence). Trimming stripped 6 bases from V and 5 bases from J, with 26 bases between. Nominally healthy donors were sampled, though unrecorded immune exposures were likely. This receptor was identified in a young woman in good health and CMV-seronegative. The chain combines TRBV27 with TRBJ2-7; D is perhaps TRBD1 (5 bases). The source material was PBMCs. In nucleotides, the CDR3 is TGTGCCAGCAGCACTGAAGGCTGGGGCTGGAGAAGGGACGAGCAGTACTTC. This codes for CASSTEGWGWRRDEQYF.